These 9 T cell receptor beta chains originate from one sample sequenced in a study of early T cells in non-severe SARS-CoV-2 infection. TCRdb reprocessed the 5' RACE reads via MiXCR and lists one record per CDR3 protein. The table lists 100,000 to 130,000 distinct CDR3 sequences, around 10% of them singletons. Sequenced sample: whole blood. All receptors come from an adult who was a healthcare worker with PCR-confirmed SARS-CoV-2 infection or an uninfected control (not recorded which).

This clonotype was observed a few times. The gene calls are TRBV7-3 and TRBJ1-5, with D unresolved. The germline V and J ends were trimmed by 2 bases and 2 bases, with 13 bases remaining between them. CDR3 length: 16 residues. Germline lookup yields CDR1 SGHTA and CDR2 FQGTGA. The CDR3 loop reads CASSLSACGGNQPQHF. The CDR3 DNA reads as TGTGCCAGCAGCTTATCGGCTTGCGGGGGCAATCAGCCCCAGCATTTT. Full variable domain (missing parts from reference TRBV7-3 and TRBJ1-5): GAGVSQTPSNKVTEKGKYVELRCDPISGHTALYWYRQSLGQGPEFLIYFQGTGAADDSGLPNDRFFAVRPEGSVSTLKIQRTERGDSAVYLCASSLSACGGNQPQHFGDGTRLSIL.

This clonotype occurred a few times. This chain links TRBV20-1 with TRBJ2-3; TRBD2 is a possible D gene (6 bases). The CDR3 is made up of 18 amino acids. The V gene lost 3 bases and the J gene lost 0 bases, with 22 bases spanning the gap. Per germline, CDR1 DFQATT and CDR2 SNEGSKA (reference sequence). CDR3 amino acids: CSASRGSYTISSTDTQYF. Written as DNA, the CDR3 is TGCAGTGCTAGTCGGGGGTCCTACACCATTTCTAGCACAGATACGCAGTATTTT.

This chain uses TRBV28 with TRBJ2-7, with D possibly matching TRBD1 (5 bases). CDR1 is MDHEN, CDR2 SYDVKM, per germline. This CDR3 spans 14 amino acids. The V gene lost 2 bases and the J gene lost 4 bases, with 12 bases spanning the gap. CDR3 loop: CASSLVQDTYEQYF. CDR3 nucleotide sequence: TGTGCCAGCAGTTTAGTTCAGGACACTTACGAGCAGTACTTC.

This clonotype turned up a few times. The chain couples TRBV15 to TRBJ2-1; 8 positions agree with TRBD2. The CDR3 is made up of 15 amino acids. The junction had 5 bases not matched to a gene; V was cut back by 5 bases and J by 2 bases. The V gene's germline CDR1 is LNHNV and CDR2 YYDKDF (reference sequence). CDR3 loop: CATSVRSGTYNEQFF. The CDR3 DNA is TGTGCCACCAGCGTCCGTAGCGGGACCTACAATGAGCAGTTCTTC.

This clonotype was observed a handful of times. This chain joins TRBV18 and TRBJ1-5, with 11 bases lining up with TRBD1. V was clipped by 3 bases and J by 6 bases; unmatched bases: 4. Germline lookup yields CDR1 KGHSH and CDR2 LQKENI. CDR3 size: 15 residues. In DNA form, the CDR3 reads TGTGCCAGCTCACCGGACAGGGGGCCCTTTCAGCCCCAGCATTTT. Amino acids: CASSPDRGPFQPQHF.

Note on this clonotype: A read error may be the cause here, since a much bigger clone is one base away. This rearrangement joins TRBV6-4 to TRBJ1-6; 7 bases map to TRBD1. The J segment lost 6 bases and the V segment lost 7 bases, leaving 6 bases of the junction unmatched. Per germline, CDR1 MRHNA and CDR2 SNTAGT. The length of the CDR3 is 14 residues. The CDR3 is CASILDRRNSPLHF. DNA of the CDR3: TGTGCCAGCATTCTGGACAGGCGTAATTCACCCCTCCACTTT.

There are a few counts of this clonotype. The chain couples TRBV20-1 to TRBJ1-2, with D hard to call. V shed 6 bases and J shed 0 bases, with 11 bases lying between them. This CDR3 has 13 residues. In germline, CDR1 is DFQATT, CDR2 SNEGSKA (reference sequence). The CDR3 nucleotides are TGCAGTGCCAGACACGGAGCTAACTATGGCTACACCTTC. It encodes CSARHGANYGYTF.

This clonotype was found a few times. The chain carries TRBV7-9 and TRBJ2-3; D gene unclear. Germline V lookup: CDR1 SEHNR, CDR2 FQNEAQ (reference sequence). The CDR3 runs 12 residues. Trimming stripped 5 bases from V and 6 bases from J, with 9 bases between. This chain's CDR3 is CASSAILDTQYF. CDR3 bases: TGTGCCAGCAGCGCAATCTTGGATACGCAGTATTTT.

Here the CDR3 reads CATQGGSTDTQYF. CDR3 sequence (DNA): TGTGCTACCCAGGGGGGGAGCACAGATACGCAGTATTTT. The genes are TRBV19 and TRBJ2-3, with D possibly being TRBD1 or TRBD2 (7 bases each). The CDR3 loop spans 13 amino acids. CDR1 LNHDA and CDR2 SQIVND come from the germline V gene (reference sequence).